The 20 T cell receptor beta chains listed next were all sequenced from one sample in a study of blood T cell repertoires in COVID-19. The method was immunoSEQ multiplex PCR; TCRdb's version includes in-frame clones alone and lacks a portion of them. The sample lists 130,000 to 150,000 clones; about 85% were seen once. Sequencing was performed on peripheral blood. The receptors originated from a human donor with acute or convalescent COVID-19. The donor label of this sample is uncertain.

The chain links TRBV4-1 to TRBJ1-1, with D possibly being TRBD1 (5 bases). The CDR3 contains 12 residues. Germline V gene sequence: CDR1 MGHRA, CDR2 YSYEKL. V was trimmed by 4 bases and J by 4 bases, leaving 7 bases between them. CDR3 amino acids: CASSPGGTEAFF. The DNA of the CDR3 is TGCGCCAGCAGCCCCGGGGGCACTGAAGCTTTCTTT.

V usage is TRBV19 and J usage is TRBJ1-4; 7 nucleotides align to TRBD1. CDR1 is LNHDA and CDR2 is SQIVND in the germline V gene (reference sequence). There are 15 residues in the CDR3. Trimming cost V 5 bases and J 0 bases; bases outside gene matches: 3. This chain's CDR3 is CASSVGQPTNEKLFF. The DNA for the CDR3 is TGTGCCAGTAGTGTGGGACAGCCAACTAATGAAAAACTGTTTTTT.

This clone was seen just once. CDR3 coding DNA: TGTGCCAGCAGCCAAGATGGAGGGGGACTAGCGGGAATGGGGACCCAGTACTTC. This codes for CASSQDGGGLAGMGTQYF. The rearrangement joins TRBV4-2 to TRBJ2-5; 13 nucleotides align to TRBD2. The CDR3 has 18 residues. Losses at the gene ends were 0 bases for V and 7 bases for J; bases not matched to a gene: 11. CDR1 is LGHNA, CDR2 YNFKEQ, per germline.

Here the CDR3 DNA reads TGTGCCAGCAGCTGGACAGGGGGAGAGACCCAGTACTTC. It codes for CASSWTGGETQYF. This chain joins TRBV6-5 and TRBJ2-5; 10 bases map to TRBD1. Germline trimming cut 6 bases from V and 4 bases from J; bases unmatched to any gene: 2. The V gene's germline CDR1 is MNHEY and CDR2 SVGAGI. The CDR3 runs to 13 residues.

The gene calls are TRBV29-1 and TRBJ1-2; TRBD1 aligns across 7 bases. The junction had 4 bases not matched to a gene; V was cut back by 3 bases and J by 6 bases. The V gene's germline CDR1 is SQVTM and CDR2 ANQGSEA. CDR3 size: 12 residues. CDR3 sequence reads: CSVDRGGNGYTF. CDR3 coding DNA: TGCAGCGTTGATAGAGGGGGCAATGGCTACACCTTC.

V usage is TRBV3-1 (or the pseudogene TRBV3-2) and J usage is TRBJ1-1; D may be TRBD1 (5 bases). Per the germline V gene, CDR1 is LGHDT and CDR2 is YNNKEL (reference sequence). This CDR3 has 16 amino acids. V was trimmed by 0 bases and J by 1 base, leaving 12 bases between them. In DNA, the CDR3 is TGTGCCAGCAGCCAAGAAGGCTCCAGGGCGAACACTGAAGCTTTCTTT. Amino acids: CASSQEGSRANTEAFF.

The chain is built from TRBV5-1 and TRBJ1-3, with D possibly matching TRBD1 (5 bases). Germline-derived CDR1 and CDR2 are SGHRS and YFSETQ. Trimming took 4 bases from V and 2 from J, leaving 10 bases between them. The CDR3 contains 14 residues. CDR3: CASSPGGAGNTIYF. CDR3 nucleotides: TGCGCCAGCAGCCCCGGGGGGGCTGGAAACACCATATATTTT.

The chain uses TRBV5-1 and TRBJ1-3; D is uncertain. Per germline, CDR1 SGHRS and CDR2 YFSETQ. The germline V and J ends were trimmed by 1 base and 3 bases, with 11 bases remaining between them. CDR3 size: 15 residues. The CDR3 protein is CASSLKDSGGNTIYF. CDR3 coding DNA: TGCGCCAGCAGCTTGAAGGACTCCGGTGGAAACACCATATATTTT.

The rearrangement links TRBV6-1 to TRBJ1-1, with a possible D match to TRBD1 (5 bases). V dropped 3 bases and J dropped 2 bases, with 10 bases sitting between them. The CDR3 consists of 14 residues. The germline CDR1 and CDR2 sequences are MNHNS and SASEGT. DNA for the CDR3: TGTGCCAGCAGTGATAGACAGATCAACACTGAAGCTTTCTTT. Residues: CASSDRQINTEAFF.

The V gene is TRBV27, the J gene TRBJ2-2; D possibly corresponds to TRBD1 (5 bases). The ends were cut back, 10 bases at V and 4 bases at J, with 25 bases in the middle. The CDR3 length is 17 residues. Germline CDR1 and CDR2: MNHEY and SMNVEV (reference sequence). The CDR3 loop is CATSGRAFGRGTGELFF. The CDR3 nucleotides are TGTGCCACCTCGGGCAGGGCTTTTGGACGAGGCACCGGGGAGCTGTTTTTT.

The chain combines TRBV11-1 with TRBJ2-2, with TRBD1 matching 8 bases. CDR1 and CDR2 from the germline V gene are SGHAT and FQDESV (reference sequence). The CDR3 has 13 residues. The V gene end was trimmed by 6 bases and the J gene end by 4 bases; junction bases not matched to a gene: 1. The CDR3 bases are TGTGCCAGCAGAGACAGGGGCACCGGGGAGCTGTTTTTT. It yields the protein CASRDRGTGELFF. Full variable domain (rest looked up from reference TRBV11-1 and TRBJ2-2): EAEVAQSPRYKITEKSQAVAFWCDPISGHATLYWYRQILGQGPELLVQFQDESVVDDSQLPKDRFSAERLKGVDSTLKIQPAELGDSAMYLCASRDRGTGELFFGEGSRLTVL.

The chain recombines TRBV5-1 with TRBJ2-5; D is possibly TRBD1 (5 bases). The length of the CDR3 is 14 residues. The V end lost 0 bases, the J end lost 4 bases, and 10 bases lay between the germline ends. In germline, CDR1 is SGHRS, CDR2 YFSETQ. Here the CDR3 reads CASSLGGRAETQYF. The CDR3 region has the DNA TGCGCCAGCAGCTTGGGTGGCAGGGCAGAGACCCAGTACTTC. The full variable domain, in which reference TRBV5-1 and TRBJ2-5 provide the parts outside the CDR3, is KAGVTQTPRYLIKTRGQQVTLSCSPISGHRSVSWYQQTPGQGLQFLFEYFSETQRNKGNFPGRFSGRQFSNSRSEMNVSTLELGDSALYLCASSLGGRAETQYFGPGTRLLVL.

The chain employs TRBV6-5 and TRBJ2-2, with 11 bases matching TRBD2. V gave up 0 bases and J gave up 7 bases; unmatched junction bases: 4. Germline loops: CDR1 MNHEY, CDR2 SVGAGI. The CDR3 extends over 16 amino acids. The CDR3 DNA reads as TGTGCCAGCAGTTACTCGGTAGCGGGAGGGAACGGGGAGCTGTTTTTT. Its translation is CASSYSVAGGNGELFF.

This clone has a single count. The chain combines TRBV24-1 with TRBJ1-5, with 9 bases lining up with TRBD1. CDR3 length equals 17 residues. Germline loops: CDR1 KGHDR, CDR2 SFDVKD. J lost 2 bases, V lost 3 bases, and 7 bases had no gene match. CDR3 region: CATSDPTGGVGNQPQHF. The CDR3, as DNA: TGTGCCACCAGTGATCCGACAGGGGGAGTCGGCAATCAGCCCCAGCATTTT.

The chain uses TRBV5-6 and TRBJ1-3; D ambiguous. Germline V CDR1 and CDR2: SGHDT, YYEEEE. CDR3 length: 17 amino acids. The germline V and J ends were trimmed by 0 bases and 0 bases, with 13 bases remaining between them. In nucleotides, the CDR3 is TGTGCCAGCAGCTTGGTGGCGGGAAGAACCTCTGGAAACACCATATATTTT. Protein sequence: CASSLVAGRTSGNTIYF.

The chain recombines TRBV7-2 with TRBJ1-6; 10 bases are a match to TRBD1. Germline V gene data show CDR1 as SGHTA and CDR2 as FQGNSA. J lost 10 bases, V lost 0 bases, and 3 bases had no gene match. The CDR3 extends over 15 amino acids. CDR3 in amino acids: CASSLAGTGASPLHF. The CDR3 DNA is TGTGCCAGCAGCTTAGCGGGGACAGGGGCCTCACCCCTCCACTTT.

The chain uses TRBV4-1 and TRBJ1-1, with 12 bases lining up with TRBD1. The V gene end was trimmed by 3 bases and the J gene end by 6 bases; junction bases not matched to a gene: 2. The CDR3 is 14 residues long. Germline V gene data show CDR1 as MGHRA and CDR2 as YSYEKL. The CDR3 protein is CASSQGDRGPEAFF. The CDR3 DNA reads as TGCGCCAGCAGCCAGGGGGACAGGGGGCCTGAAGCTTTCTTT.

This rearrangement joins TRBV18 to TRBJ1-3, with TRBD1 as a possible D gene (6 bases). The V end was cut by 4 bases, the J end by 6 bases, with 16 bases between. This CDR3 is 15 amino acids long. Per germline, CDR1 KGHSH and CDR2 LQKENI. The CDR3 coding sequence is TGTGCCAGCTCACGTACGTCCCCAGGGGAAAACACCATATATTTT. Translation: CASSRTSPGENTIYF.

This clone appeared a few times. Here the CDR3 reads CASSVGRASYNEQFF. The CDR3 DNA reads as TGTGCCAGCAGCGTCGGCAGGGCGTCCTACAATGAGCAGTTCTTC. V is TRBV9 and J is TRBJ2-1; weak D call: TRBD1 (5 bases). V lost 2 bases and J 1 base, leaving 10 bases between the germline ends. The CDR3 totals 15 residues. The germline CDR1 and CDR2 sequences are SGDLS and YYNGEE.

The chain couples TRBV4-3 to TRBJ1-2; the match to TRBD1 covers 7 bases. Germline CDR1 is LGHNA and CDR2 is YSLEER. V lost 0 bases and J lost 7; bases outside the gene matches: 8. The CDR3 consists of 15 residues. CDR3 coding DNA: TGCGCCAGCAGCCAAGAGACAGGGAAGCTTGGTGGCTACACCTTC. It is translated as CASSQETGKLGGYTF.